A selection of T cell receptor beta chains follows, all from one sample in a study of T cell repertoires in cytomegalovirus infection. MiXCR, applied by TCRdb to the reads, yields one record per CDR3 protein. The sample consists of about 490,000 distinct CDR3 sequences, approximately 16% of them appearing once. Sequencing was performed on CD8+ T cells from PBMCs. The origin of the receptors is a human donor in good health (CMV status not recorded). Some clones in this sample may be carry-over from other donors' samples. CDR3s leave out the opening cysteine and the closing phenylalanine or tryptophan. Expanded clones get a size class; other rows say once, few or many, or leave the size out.

j_call clone_size v_call cdr3_aa
TRBJ2-1 NA TRBV20-1 SASTGGSYNEQF
TRBJ2-7 few TRBV5-5 ASTRLKGSYEQY
TRBJ2-7 many TRBV2 ASRPPTLNHHGISYEQY
TRBJ1-6 NA TRBV7-4 ASSLQGALDSPLH
TRBJ2-7 many TRBV4-1 ASSQLDGSYEQY
TRBJ2-7 NA TRBV2 ASNYRQEAYEQY
TRBJ2-1 NA TRBV20-1 SARVASGDLYNEQF
TRBJ2-6 NA TRBV6-6 ASSSLDKGTSGANVLT
TRBJ1-2 few TRBV3-1 ASSQPGEVLEGYT
TRBJ2-5 NA TRBV10-1 ASYPTAGGPQETQY
TRBJ2-3 many TRBV7-6 ASSLVRGSGKSTDTQY
TRBJ2-1 NA TRBV30 AWSVPETDPYNEQF
TRBJ2-1 few TRBV4-2 ASSQDGGAEEQF
TRBJ2-1 many TRBV7-2 ASSPGTFLNEQF
TRBJ1-1 many TRBV11-2 ASSLWGHGAF
TRBJ1-1 NA TRBV2 ASPKRNTEAF
TRBJ1-5 few TRBV7-9 ASSRLTGQPQH
TRBJ1-2 NA TRBV13 ASSLENYGYT
TRBJ1-2 NA TRBV12-5 ASGLGPSGGYT
TRBJ1-2 NA TRBV9 ASSVGDGPNYGYT
TRBJ2-3 NA TRBV7-9 ASSSTPQGGGDTPY
TRBJ1-6 many TRBV25-1 ASSEVNSPLH
TRBJ1-5 many TRBV7-6 ASSSGETNQPQH
TRBJ1-1 once TRBV2 ASSEGTGNTEAF
TRBJ1-5 many TRBV4-1 ASSQERGGNQPQH
TRBJ1-2 NA TRBV6-1 ASSSRGLLGTDGYT
TRBJ2-7 few TRBV2 AVTGTYEQY
TRBJ2-7 many TRBV28 ASRQSGRGYEQY
TRBJ2-3 NA TRBV6-6 ASSGRQGVLSTDTQY
TRBJ2-7 many TRBV6-2/TRBV6-3 ASSYGLVSYEQY
TRBJ2-1 many TRBV11-2 ASSSSGVFNEQF
TRBJ1-1 many TRBV11-1 ASSAWGQSNTEAF
TRBJ1-5 many TRBV6-1 ASRKQGAPNQPQH
TRBJ2-7 few TRBV15 ATSPLGREQY
TRBJ2-7 few TRBV5-6 ASSLAGTGYYEQY
TRBJ1-5 few TRBV20-1 SAREDLNQPQH
TRBJ2-7 many TRBV7-9 ASSSGREQY
TRBJ2-6 many TRBV7-9 ASSYEPGANVLT
TRBJ2-1 NA TRBV30 AWSYPGLAAPSGNEQF
TRBJ2-7 many TRBV7-9 ASNPLLGPSTEQY
TRBJ2-2 many TRBV12-3/TRBV12-4 ASSLQGFAGELF
TRBJ2-5 NA TRBV20-1 SARGRQETQY
TRBJ2-2 NA TRBV7-3 ASSDAGTSGNTGELF
TRBJ2-3 NA TRBV11-2 ASSLAGTSGDLTDTQY
TRBJ1-2 few TRBV6-5 ASSLDGNLYGYT
TRBJ2-1 NA TRBV10-2 ASSRKTERLYNEQF
TRBJ2-1 NA TRBV6-4 ASSDTLEGYNEQF
TRBJ2-1 many TRBV5-1 ASSPSSSYNEQF
TRBJ2-1 many TRBV5-4 ASTEDRGWNEQF
TRBJ1-1 NA TRBV27 ASFGRRRWTEAF
TRBJ1-3 many TRBV7-9 ASSPYRAPTSGNTIY